A single sample is the source of the 18 T cell receptor beta chains below, sequenced in a study of blood T cell repertoires in COVID-19. Produced via immunoSEQ multiplex PCR; TCRdb's table is partial and in-frame only. The repertoire holds 110,000 or so clones, with more than 70% as singletons. The specimen sequenced was peripheral blood. These receptors all come from a woman aged 65 to 85 who had recovered from COVID-19.

The CDR3 bases are TGTGCCAGCAGCTTAGCCCCTAGTCACGAGCAGTACTTC. Translated, it gives CASSLAPSHEQYF. V and J are TRBV7-2 and TRBJ2-7; no clear D. The CDR3 is made up of 13 amino acids. V shed 0 bases and J shed 5 bases, with 8 bases lying between them. Germline V gene data show CDR1 as SGHTA and CDR2 as FQGNSA.

The chain combines TRBV18 with TRBJ2-7; a weak D match, TRBD1 (5 bases). Germline CDR1 is KGHSH and CDR2 is LQKENI. The V end lost 5 bases, the J end lost 4 bases, and 18 bases lay between the germline ends. CDR3 length: 15 amino acids. The CDR3 loop is CASSSQPGLPYEQYF. Written as DNA, the CDR3 is TGTGCCAGCTCATCTCAACCAGGGTTACCTTACGAGCAGTACTTC.

The chain has TRBV30 and TRBJ1-5, with 8 bases matching TRBD1. The CDR3 is 19 amino acids. Germline CDR1 is GTSNPN and CDR2 is SVGIG (reference sequence). The ends lost 0 bases at V and 0 bases at J; junction bases unmatched: 13. CDR3 DNA: TGTGCCTGGAGTGTACAGAGGGACAGGAGCATATATAGCAATCAGCCCCAGCATTTT. Its translation is CAWSVQRDRSIYSNQPQHF.

V is TRBV2 and J is TRBJ2-5; D not resolved. The CDR3 runs to 11 residues. Germline V gene lookup returns CDR1 SNHLY and CDR2 FYNNEI. Trimming took off 11 bases at V and 7 bases at J, with 14 bases between the two ends. CDR3 DNA: TGTGCCCTACGGGTAAGAGGGACCCAGTACTTC. Protein product: CALRVRGTQYF.

CDR3 sequence reads: CASSLDPDQPQHF. In DNA, the CDR3 is TGTGCCAGCAGCTTGGATCCCGATCAGCCCCAGCATTTT. V and J are TRBV5-6 and TRBJ1-5; D is ambiguous. From germline, CDR1 is SGHDT and CDR2 YYEEEE. V was shortened by 0 bases and J by 5 bases, with 6 bases between the two germline ends. This CDR3 contains 13 residues.

This clone was seen just once. The chain couples TRBV2 to TRBJ2-1; D gene uncertain. The germline V gene has CDR1 SNHLY and CDR2 FYNNEI. V lost 11 bases and J lost 8, with 13 bases in between. The CDR3 runs 11 residues. CDR3 coding DNA: TGTGCCGCGAGCCTCGTCTATGAGCAGTTCTTC. Translating it yields CAASLVYEQFF. Supplemented by reference TRBV2 and TRBJ2-1, the full variable domain reads EPEVTQTPSHQVTQMGQEVILRCVPISNHLYFYWYRQILGQKVEFLVSFYNNEISEKSEIFDDQFSVERPDGSNFTLKIRSTKLEDSAMYFCAASLVYEQFFGPGTRLTVL.

The chain uses TRBV5-3 and TRBJ1-5; perhaps TRBD1 as D (5 bases). TRBV5-3 is an open reading frame, and its role is uncertain. This CDR3 region has 20 residues. Trimming took 4 bases from V and 0 from J, leaving 26 bases between them. The DNA of the CDR3 is TGTGCCAGAAGCATCTCTCAGGGCGTCCTTGGTTATCGTAGCAATCAGCCCCAGCATTTT. This translates into CARSISQGVLGYRSNQPQHF.

This chain links TRBV7-2 with TRBJ1-5; no firm D call. The germline V gene encodes CDR1 SGHTA and CDR2 FQGNSA. The CDR3 totals 17 residues. Trimming left V 0 bases short and J 0 bases short, with 12 bases between. CDR3 protein: CASSLALQTHSNQPQHF. The CDR3 DNA reads as TGTGCCAGCAGCTTAGCACTTCAAACCCATAGCAATCAGCCCCAGCATTTT.

This rearrangement joins TRBV24-1 to TRBJ2-3, with no clear D. Germline CDR1 reads KGHDR; CDR2 reads SFDVKD. V lost 1 base and J 8 bases, leaving 21 bases between the germline ends. The CDR3 sequence is 17 residues long. The CDR3 sequence is CATSDLRGDSPPGTQYF. CDR3 sequence (DNA): TGTGCCACCAGTGATTTACGAGGAGACTCCCCCCCTGGTACGCAGTATTTT.

This clone was picked up a small number of times. The CDR3 loop reads CASSYYQGAHEQYF. The CDR3 region has the DNA TGTGCCAGCAGTTACTACCAGGGGGCACACGAGCAGTACTTC. The chain combines TRBV6-6 with TRBJ2-7; 8 positions match TRBD1. V was clipped by 1 base and J by 5 bases; unmatched bases: 4. In germline, CDR1 is MNHNY, CDR2 SVGAGI (reference sequence). CDR3 length: 14 residues.

This clone was seen once. This chain uses TRBV5-8 with TRBJ1-3, with D possibly TRBD1 on 5 matching bases. Trimming shortened V by 4 bases and J by 3 bases, and 11 bases separated the two germline ends. Per germline, CDR1 SGHTS and CDR2 YDEGEE. This CDR3 has 14 residues. CDR3 sequence reads: CASSVGEGGNTIYF. The CDR3 nucleotides read TGTGCCAGCAGCGTAGGGGAAGGTGGAAACACCATATATTTT.

The rearrangement joins TRBV19 to TRBJ2-5, with TRBD1 matching over 8 bases. Losses at the gene ends were 4 bases for V and 5 bases for J; bases not matched to a gene: 12. This CDR3 comprises 16 residues. The V gene's germline CDR1 is LNHDA and CDR2 SQIVND (reference sequence). CDR3 coding DNA: TGTGCCAGTAGTAACCAATGGGACAGGCCCTCGGAGACCCAGTACTTC. It is translated as CASSNQWDRPSETQYF.

The chain carries TRBV7-9 and TRBJ1-1; no firm D call. The CDR3 spans 12 residues. The ends were cut back, 8 bases at V and 7 bases at J, with 14 bases in the middle. The germline CDR1 and CDR2 sequences are SEHNR and FQNEAQ (reference sequence). CDR3 nucleotides: TGTGCCAGCGAACGTAGAGGGAGTGAAGCTTTCTTT. It codes for CASERRGSEAFF.

The sample holds a few counts of this clone. The chain is built from TRBV4-1 and TRBJ1-2, with D perhaps TRBD1 (5 bases). V shed 0 bases and J shed 6 bases, with 14 bases lying between them. Germline V gene sequence: CDR1 MGHRA, CDR2 YSYEKL. The CDR3 sequence is 15 residues long. The CDR3 spells CASSQDQMDIHGYTF. CDR3 coding DNA: TGCGCCAGCAGCCAAGATCAAATGGACATACATGGCTACACCTTC.

The chain employs TRBV18 and TRBJ2-1; tentative D call: TRBD1 (6 bases). Germline CDR1 reads KGHSH; CDR2 reads LQKENI. Trimming took 3 bases from V and 3 from J, leaving 15 bases between them. The CDR3 covers 16 residues. CDR3 protein: CASSPSLTGVYNEQFF. The CDR3 region has the DNA TGTGCCAGCTCACCCTCCTTGACAGGTGTCTACAATGAGCAGTTCTTC.

The chain uses TRBV18 and TRBJ2-1, with D possibly matching TRBD2 (7 bases). Germline CDR1 reads KGHSH; CDR2 reads LQKENI. This CDR3 region has 15 residues. V lost 6 bases and J 9 bases, leaving 21 bases between the germline ends. CDR3 in amino acids: CASSLGGETIGEQFF. The CDR3 DNA sequence: TGTGCCAGCTCCCTAGGGGGGGAAACTATCGGTGAGCAGTTCTTC.

The chain is built from TRBV14 and TRBJ2-1, with a tentative D call TRBD2 (7 bases). Per the germline V gene, CDR1 is SGHDN and CDR2 is FVKESK. V gave up 1 base and J gave up 10 bases, with 11 bases separating them. CDR3 length: 13 amino acids. Here the CDR3 reads CASSQAGGAEQFF. CDR3 coding DNA: TGTGCCAGCAGCCAAGCTGGGGGGGCCGAGCAGTTCTTC.

The chain has TRBV9 and TRBJ2-7; no firm D call. Germline V gene sequence: CDR1 SGDLS, CDR2 YYNGEE. This CDR3 has 15 residues. Trimming shortened V by 0 bases and J by 5 bases, and 15 bases separated the two germline ends. DNA for the CDR3: TGTGCCAGCAGCGTAGAAGGCAAGCGAGTTGACGAGCAGTACTTC. Translation: CASSVEGKRVDEQYF.